This is a list of T cell receptor beta chains from one sample in a study of shared clonotypes between healthy human individuals. The repertoire was sequenced with immunoSEQ multiplex PCR; TCRdb's copy has only in-frame clones and lacks some. This sample carries some 2,400,000 clones, approximately 94% of them seen once, and the ten largest clones take about 0.13%. Sequenced material: naive CD4+ T cells sorted from blood. Every receptor here comes from a man aged 18 to 29 in good health. Both conserved end residues are part of each CDR3. The order of the fields is V gene, CDR3 protein.

TRBV5-4	CASSSPTTGDYGYTF
TRBV6-5	CAAGYGYTF
TRBV5-4	CASSLGQDNSPLHF
TRBV2	CASSEVGTGLGDTEAFF
TRBV5-4	CASSAPGGGYGYTF
TRBV9	CASSPRSGSSYEQYF
TRBV28	CASRSGTGGEKLFF
TRBV6-5	CASSYSDRMNTEAFF
TRBV7-2	CASSLGPGDHQETQYF
TRBV27	CASSRRGSDTGELFF
TRBV5-1	CASSTGTGATNEKLFF
TRBV6-5	CASSLGGGEKLFF
TRBV25-1	CASITPIDRSFEPQHF
TRBV7-2	CASSLLGATGGVGYGYTF
TRBV5-1	CASSLGTESGNTIYF
TRBV19	CASQRQAPTNEKLFF
TRBV9	CASSVAFSGGHSYNEQFF
TRBV7-8	CASSRNTGSTGNTIYF
TRBV27	CASSPGDGNQPQHF
TRBV27	CATHQSGTHTQYF
TRBV7-9	CASSLATGGAGAFF
TRBV7-9	CASSTDRGGYEQYF
TRBV18	CASSPDNNSPLHF
TRBV23-1	CASSQGLGTNEKLFF